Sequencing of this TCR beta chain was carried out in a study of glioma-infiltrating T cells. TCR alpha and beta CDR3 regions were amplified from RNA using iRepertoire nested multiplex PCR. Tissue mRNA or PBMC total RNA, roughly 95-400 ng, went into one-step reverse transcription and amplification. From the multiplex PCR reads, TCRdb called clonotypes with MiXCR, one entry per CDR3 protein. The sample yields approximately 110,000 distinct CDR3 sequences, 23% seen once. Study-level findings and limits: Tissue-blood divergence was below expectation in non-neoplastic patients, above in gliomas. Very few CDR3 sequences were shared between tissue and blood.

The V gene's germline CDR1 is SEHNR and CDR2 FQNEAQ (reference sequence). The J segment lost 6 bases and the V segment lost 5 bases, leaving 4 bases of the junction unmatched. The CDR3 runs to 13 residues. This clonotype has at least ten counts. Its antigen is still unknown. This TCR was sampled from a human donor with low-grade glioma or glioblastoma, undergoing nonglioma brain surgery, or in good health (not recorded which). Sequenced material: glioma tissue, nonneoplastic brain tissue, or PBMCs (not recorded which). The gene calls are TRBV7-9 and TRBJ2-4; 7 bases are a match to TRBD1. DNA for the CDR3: TGTGCCAGCAGCCGAAGACAGGGAAACATTCAGTACTTC. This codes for CASSRRQGNIQYF.